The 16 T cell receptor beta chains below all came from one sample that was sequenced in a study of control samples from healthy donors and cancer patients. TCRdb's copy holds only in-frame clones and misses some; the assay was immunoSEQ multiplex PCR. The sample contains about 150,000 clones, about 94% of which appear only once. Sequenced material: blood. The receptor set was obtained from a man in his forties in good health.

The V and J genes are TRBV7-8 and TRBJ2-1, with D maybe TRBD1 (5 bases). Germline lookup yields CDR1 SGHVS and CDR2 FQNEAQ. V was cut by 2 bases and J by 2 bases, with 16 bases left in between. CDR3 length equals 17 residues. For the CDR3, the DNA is TGTGCCAGCAGCTTATCAGGGAACGTCTACACCTACAATGAGCAGTTCTTC. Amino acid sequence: CASSLSGNVYTYNEQFF. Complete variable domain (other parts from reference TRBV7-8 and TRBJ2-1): GAGVSQSPRYKVAKRGQDVALRCDPISGHVSLFWYQQALGQGPEFLTYFQNEAQLDKSGLPSDRFFAERPEGSVSTLKIQRTQQEDSAVYLCASSLSGNVYTYNEQFFGPGTRLTVL.

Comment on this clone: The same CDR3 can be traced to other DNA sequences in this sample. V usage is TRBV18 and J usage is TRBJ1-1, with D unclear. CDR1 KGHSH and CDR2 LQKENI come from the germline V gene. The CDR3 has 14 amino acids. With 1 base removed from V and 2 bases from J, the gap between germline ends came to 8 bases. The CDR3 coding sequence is TGTGCCAGCTCACCACAGGGATTAAACACTGAAGCTTTCTTT. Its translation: CASSPQGLNTEAFF.

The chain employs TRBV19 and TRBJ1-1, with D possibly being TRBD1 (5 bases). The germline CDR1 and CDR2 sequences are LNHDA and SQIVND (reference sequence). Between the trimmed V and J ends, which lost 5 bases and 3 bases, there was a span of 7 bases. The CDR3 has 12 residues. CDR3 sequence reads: CASSWDYTEAFF. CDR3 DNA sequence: TGTGCCAGTAGTTGGGACTACACTGAAGCTTTCTTT.

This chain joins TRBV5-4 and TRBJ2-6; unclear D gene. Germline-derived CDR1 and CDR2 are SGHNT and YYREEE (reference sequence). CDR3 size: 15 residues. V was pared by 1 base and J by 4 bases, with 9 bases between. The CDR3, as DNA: TGTGCCAGCAGCTTGAAGTTCTCGGGGGCCAACGTCCTGACTTTC. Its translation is CASSLKFSGANVLTF.

CDR3: CASSTPGLDTQYF. CDR3 nucleotide sequence: TGTGCCAGCAGTACGCCGGGACTCGATACGCAGTATTTT. The chain recombines TRBV28 with TRBJ2-3, with a possible D match to TRBD2 (6 bases). Germline values: CDR1 MDHEN, CDR2 SYDVKM. The CDR3 contains 13 residues. V was clipped by 5 bases and J by 6 bases, with 12 bases between them.

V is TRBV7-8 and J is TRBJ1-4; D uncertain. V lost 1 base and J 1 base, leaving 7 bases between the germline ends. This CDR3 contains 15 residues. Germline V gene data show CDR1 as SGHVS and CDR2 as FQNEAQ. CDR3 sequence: CASSLGLVTNEKLFF. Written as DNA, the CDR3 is TGTGCCAGCAGCTTAGGTTTGGTAACTAATGAAAAACTGTTTTTT.

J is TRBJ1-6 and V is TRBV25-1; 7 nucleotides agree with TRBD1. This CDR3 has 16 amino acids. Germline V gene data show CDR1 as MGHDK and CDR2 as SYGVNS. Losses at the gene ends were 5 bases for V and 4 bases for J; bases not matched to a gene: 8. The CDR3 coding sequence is TGTGCCAGCAGTAAATCAGGGGGGTCTTATAATTCACCCCTCCACTTT. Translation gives CASSKSGGSYNSPLHF.

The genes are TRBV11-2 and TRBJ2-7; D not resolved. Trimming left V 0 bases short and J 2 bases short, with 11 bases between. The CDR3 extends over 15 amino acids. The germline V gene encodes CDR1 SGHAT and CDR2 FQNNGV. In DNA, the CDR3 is TGTGCCAGCAGCTTAGATACAAACAACCCCTACGAGCAGTACTTC. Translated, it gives CASSLDTNNPYEQYF.

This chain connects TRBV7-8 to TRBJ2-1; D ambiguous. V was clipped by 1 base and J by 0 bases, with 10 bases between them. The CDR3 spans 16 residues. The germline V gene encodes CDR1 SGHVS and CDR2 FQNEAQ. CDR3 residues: CASSLVAASSYNEQFF. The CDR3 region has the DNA TGTGCCAGCAGCTTAGTGGCGGCTAGCTCCTACAATGAGCAGTTCTTC.

CDR3 sequence: CASSEGGGSSGANVLTF. CDR3 sequence (DNA): TGTGCCAGCAGTGAAGGGGGCGGCTCCTCTGGGGCCAACGTCCTGACTTTC. The rearrangement uses TRBV6-1 and TRBJ2-6, with a weak D call TRBD1 (5 bases). This CDR3 is 17 amino acids long. V was trimmed by 1 base and J by 0 bases, leaving 10 bases between them. CDR1 and CDR2 (germline): MNHNS, SASEGT.

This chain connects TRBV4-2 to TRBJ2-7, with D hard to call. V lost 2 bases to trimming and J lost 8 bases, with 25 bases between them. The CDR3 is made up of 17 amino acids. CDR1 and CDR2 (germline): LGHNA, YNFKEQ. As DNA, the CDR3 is TGTGCCAGCAGCCAAAAAAGAAGCCGGGTCCGGTCTCTCCAGCAGTACTTC. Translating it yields CASSQKRSRVRSLQQYF.

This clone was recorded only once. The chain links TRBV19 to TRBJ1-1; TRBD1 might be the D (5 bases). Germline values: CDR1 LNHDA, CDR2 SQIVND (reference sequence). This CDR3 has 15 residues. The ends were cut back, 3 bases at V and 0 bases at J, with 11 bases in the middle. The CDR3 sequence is CASSMDTRVNTEAFF. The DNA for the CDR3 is TGTGCCAGTAGTATGGACACTCGAGTGAACACTGAAGCTTTCTTT.

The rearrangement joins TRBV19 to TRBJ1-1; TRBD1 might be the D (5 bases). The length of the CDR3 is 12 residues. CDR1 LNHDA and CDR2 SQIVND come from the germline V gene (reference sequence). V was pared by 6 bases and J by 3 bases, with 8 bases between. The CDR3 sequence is CASRVRDTEAFF. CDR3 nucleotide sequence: TGTGCCAGTAGGGTCAGGGACACTGAAGCTTTCTTT.

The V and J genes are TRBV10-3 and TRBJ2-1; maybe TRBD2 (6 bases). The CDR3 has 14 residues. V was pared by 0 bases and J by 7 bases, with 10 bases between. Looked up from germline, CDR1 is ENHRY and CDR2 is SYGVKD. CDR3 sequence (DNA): TGTGCCATCAGTGAGTCGACTCGGGGGAATGAGCAGTTCTTC. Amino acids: CAISESTRGNEQFF.

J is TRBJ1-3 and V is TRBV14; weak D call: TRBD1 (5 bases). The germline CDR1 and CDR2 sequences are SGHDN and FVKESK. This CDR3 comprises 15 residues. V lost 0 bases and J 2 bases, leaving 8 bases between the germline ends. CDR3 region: CASSQDRVPGNTIYF. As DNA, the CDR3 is TGTGCCAGCAGCCAAGACAGGGTACCTGGAAACACCATATATTTT.

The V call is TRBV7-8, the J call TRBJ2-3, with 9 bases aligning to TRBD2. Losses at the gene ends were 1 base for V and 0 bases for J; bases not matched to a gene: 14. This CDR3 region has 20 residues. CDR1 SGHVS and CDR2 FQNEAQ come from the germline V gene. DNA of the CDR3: TGTGCCAGCAGCTTAGGGCCGGGGTCTAGCGGGGAATCTAGCACAGATACGCAGTATTTT. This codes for CASSLGPGSSGESSTDTQYF.